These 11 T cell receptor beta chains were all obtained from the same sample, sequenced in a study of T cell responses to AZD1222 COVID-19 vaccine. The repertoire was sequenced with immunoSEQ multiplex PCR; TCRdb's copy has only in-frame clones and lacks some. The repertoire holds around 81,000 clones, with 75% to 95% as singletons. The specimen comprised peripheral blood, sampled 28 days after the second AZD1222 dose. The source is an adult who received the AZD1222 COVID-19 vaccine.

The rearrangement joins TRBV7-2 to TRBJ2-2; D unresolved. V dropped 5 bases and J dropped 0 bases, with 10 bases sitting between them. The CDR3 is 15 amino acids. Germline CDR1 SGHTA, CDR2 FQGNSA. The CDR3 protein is CASSADLANTGELFF. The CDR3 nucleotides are TGTGCCAGCAGCGCCGATCTAGCGAACACCGGGGAGCTGTTTTTT.

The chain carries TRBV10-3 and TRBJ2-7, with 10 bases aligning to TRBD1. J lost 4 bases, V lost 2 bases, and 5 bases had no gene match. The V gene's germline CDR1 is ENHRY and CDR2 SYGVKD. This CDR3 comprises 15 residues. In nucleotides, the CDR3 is TGTGCCATCAGTGAGCAGGGACAGGGGCCTTACGAGCAGTACTTC. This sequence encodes CAISEQGQGPYEQYF.

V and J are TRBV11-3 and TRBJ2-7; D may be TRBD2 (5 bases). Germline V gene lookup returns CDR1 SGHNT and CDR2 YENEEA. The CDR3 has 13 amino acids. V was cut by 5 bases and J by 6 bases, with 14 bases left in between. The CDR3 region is CASSPGESGEQYF. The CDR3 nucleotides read TGTGCCAGCAGCCCCGGGGAATCTGGCGAGCAGTACTTC.

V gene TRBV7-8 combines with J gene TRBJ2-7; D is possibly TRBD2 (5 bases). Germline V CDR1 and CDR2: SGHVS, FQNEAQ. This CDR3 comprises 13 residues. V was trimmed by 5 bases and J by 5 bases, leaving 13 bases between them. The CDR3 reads CASSPPLRDEQYF. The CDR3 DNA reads TGTGCCAGCAGCCCACCTTTGCGGGACGAGCAGTACTTC.

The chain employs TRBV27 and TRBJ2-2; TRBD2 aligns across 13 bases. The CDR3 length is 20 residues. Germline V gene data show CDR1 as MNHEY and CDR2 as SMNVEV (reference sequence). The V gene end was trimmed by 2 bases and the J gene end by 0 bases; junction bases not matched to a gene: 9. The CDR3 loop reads CASSLRTTGTSGTNTGELFF. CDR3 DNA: TGTGCCAGCAGTTTAAGGACGACCGGGACTAGCGGGACGAACACCGGGGAGCTGTTTTTT.

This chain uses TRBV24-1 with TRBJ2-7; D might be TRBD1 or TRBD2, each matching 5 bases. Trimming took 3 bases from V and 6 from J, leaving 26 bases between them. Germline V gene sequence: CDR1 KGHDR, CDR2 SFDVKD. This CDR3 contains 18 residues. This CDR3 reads CATSDPSMSTGGFAEQYF. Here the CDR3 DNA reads TGTGCCACCAGTGATCCCTCAATGTCCACAGGAGGCTTCGCCGAGCAGTACTTC.

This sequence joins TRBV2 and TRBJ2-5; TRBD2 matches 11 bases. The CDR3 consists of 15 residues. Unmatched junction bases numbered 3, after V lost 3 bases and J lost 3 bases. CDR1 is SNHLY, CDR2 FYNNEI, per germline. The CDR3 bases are TGTGCCAGCAGTGAGGTGGGACTAGCGGAAGAGACCCAGTACTTC. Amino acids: CASSEVGLAEETQYF.

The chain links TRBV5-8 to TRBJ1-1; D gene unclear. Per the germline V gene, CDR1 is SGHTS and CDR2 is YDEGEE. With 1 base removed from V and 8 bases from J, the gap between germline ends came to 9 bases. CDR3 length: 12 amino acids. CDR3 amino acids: CASSLLGSEAFF. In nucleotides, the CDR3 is TGTGCCAGCAGCTTGCTGGGGAGCGAAGCTTTCTTT.

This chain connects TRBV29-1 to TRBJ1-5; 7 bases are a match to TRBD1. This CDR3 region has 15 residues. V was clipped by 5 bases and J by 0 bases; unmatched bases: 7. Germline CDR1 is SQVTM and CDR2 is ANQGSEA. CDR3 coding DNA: TGCAGCGTTCTACAGGGGACGGATAGCAATCAGCCCCAGCATTTT. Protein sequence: CSVLQGTDSNQPQHF.

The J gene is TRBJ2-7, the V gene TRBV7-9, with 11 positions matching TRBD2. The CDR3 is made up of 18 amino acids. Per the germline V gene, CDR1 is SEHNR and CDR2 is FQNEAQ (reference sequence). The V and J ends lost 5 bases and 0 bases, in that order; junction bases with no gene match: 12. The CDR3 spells CASSPLSGRVEASYEQYF. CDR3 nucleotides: TGTGCCAGCAGCCCACTTAGCGGGAGGGTTGAGGCCTCCTACGAGCAGTACTTC.

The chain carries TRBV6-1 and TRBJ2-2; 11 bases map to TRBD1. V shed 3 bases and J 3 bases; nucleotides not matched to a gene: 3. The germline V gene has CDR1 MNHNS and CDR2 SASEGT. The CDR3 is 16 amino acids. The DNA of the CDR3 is TGTGCCAGCAGTGACCGGGACAGGGGGGACACCGGGGAGCTGTTTTTT. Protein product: CASSDRDRGDTGELFF.